The text below deals with one TCR beta chain. The missing CDR3 end, 3 residues past where the read stops, is filled in from the germline J gene. Sequenced by immunoSEQ multiplex PCR; TCRdb stores in-frame clones only, minus some. Its table lists just under 35,000 clones. The sample originates from a study of T cells in women clearing cervical HPV infection. Germline lookup yields CDR1 SGHRS and CDR2 YFSETQ. Trimming removed 0 bases at V and 2 bases at J, with 10 bases between. The CDR3 totals 15 residues. All participants had a single incident cervical HPV16 infection, and prevalent HPV16 infections were excluded.

The J gene is TRBJ2-3, the V gene TRBV5-1, with D possibly matching TRBD2 (6 bases). The sequencing input was blood buffy coat. The source is a woman aged 18-69 years with a cervical HPV16 infection that either progressed to CIN3+ or cleared (not recorded which). The CDR3 spells CASSLAGGSTDTQYF. The DNA read from the CDR3 is TGCGCCAGCAGCTTGGCCGGGGGTTCCACAGATACG.